The clone carrying this TCR beta chain occurred a few times. The CDR3 loop spans 17 amino acids. Germline V gene lookup returns CDR1 MGHRA and CDR2 YSYEKL. V trimming: 4 bases; J trimming: 8 bases; junction bases outside the gene matches: 11. Authors of the study amplified TCR beta CDR3 regions from RNA transcripts. HTBI primers were the set used in a first-round RT-PCR of the TCR CDR3. TCRdb reanalysed the multiplex PCR reads using MiXCR and keeps one entry per CDR3 protein. Among about 290,000 distinct CDR3 sequences listed, about 16% were seen once. These data come from a study of T cells in Graves' hyperthyroidism and ophthalmopathy.

The rearrangement uses TRBV4-1 and TRBJ2-1; the match to TRBD2 covers 13 bases. This receptor was identified in a woman between 50 and 59 years old with Graves' hyperthyroidism that later progressed to Graves' ophthalmopathy. Sequences were obtained from blood. The CDR3: CASSRDSGTSGTHEQFF. The CDR3 nucleotides read TGCGCCAGCAGCCGCGACTCCGGGACTAGCGGGACGCATGAGCAGTTCTTC.